This TCR beta chain was found in a study of T cell responses to AZD1222 COVID-19 vaccine. General observations from the study: Seropositive AZD1222 recipients at baseline numbered only 6 or 7. Spike-specific TCR breadth and depth were elevated following two AZD1222 doses. Across spike, vaccine-associated CD4 TCRs were found, dominant at 160-218 and 743-854. Females outnumbered males among donors, who were mostly white British; clonal diversity was possibly underestimated.

About this clone itself: What it binds is unknown.

TCRdb's table, derived via immunoSEQ multiplex PCR, lists solely in-frame clones and lacks some. This table has about 100,000 clones, around 90% appearing once. Germline loops: CDR1 SEHNR, CDR2 FQNEAQ (reference sequence). The CDR3 contains 16 residues. Trimming took off 5 bases at V and 3 bases at J, with 17 bases between the two ends. The source is an adult in good health. The starting material was peripheral blood, obtained on day 0 of AZD1222 vaccination. The chain employs TRBV7-9 and TRBJ2-1; D perhaps matches TRBD1 (7 bases). CDR3 region: CASSQARQGGYNEQFF. Written as DNA, the CDR3 is TGTGCCAGCAGCCAGGCTAGACAGGGAGGCTACAATGAGCAGTTCTTC.